This T cell receptor (beta chain) was sequenced during a study of cytomegalovirus exposure and HLA in healthy donors. The PCR used 60 Vbeta and 13 Jbeta primers. The protocol was immunoSEQ multiplex PCR, while the TCRdb copy is restricted to in-frame clones and leaves out a portion. The sample shows about 160,000 clones, more than 80% of them seen only once. Germline CDR1 and CDR2: SGHRS and YFSETQ. The length of the CDR3 is 13 residues. After removal of 2 bases from V and 2 bases from J, the junction contained 1 base not matched to a gene. The chain carries TRBV5-1 and TRBJ2-7, with 7 bases lining up with TRBD1. The clonotype was recovered from a woman aged 50 to 60 in good health and CMV-seronegative. The sequenced material came from PBMCs. The CDR3 reads CASSFDRAYEQYF. The DNA for the CDR3 is TGCGCCAGCAGCTTCGACAGGGCCTACGAGCAGTACTTC.